This entry concerns a single T cell receptor beta chain. This clone was picked up a small number of times. This receptor's antigen is unknown. No much larger clonotype is one base removed from it; base qualities were not supplied. In total, fewer than 750 healthy bone marrow donors made up the cohort. At the time of sampling, every cohort member was nominally healthy, though immune exposures that went unrecorded were likely present. The donor tested CMV seronegative, placing the donor among the 300 to 450 seronegative members of the cohort. A peripheral blood sample was collected from each donor, and TCR beta sequencing was performed on peripheral blood mononuclear cells. The Qiagen DNeasy Blood Extraction Kit was used to extract genomic DNA from the blood cell samples. Preparation of the library involved the immunoSEQ multiplex PCR assay. The multiplex PCR relied on a mix of 60 forward primers for TCR Vbeta segments and 13 reverse primers for TCR Jbeta segments. The CDR3 region of rearranged TCR beta genes was amplified from genomic DNA by a multiplex PCR assay. On the Illumina HiSeq System, the amplified TCR beta libraries were sequenced as 87-base-pair reads. For the original study's pipeline: A later analysis counted around 72 million unique TCR beta chains across the 670 or so repertoires, and roughly 11 million of these chains were shared by at least two donors. Raw reads were error-corrected and collapsed into unique sequences by a nearest-neighbor algorithm in which closely related sequences were merged to remove PCR and sequencing errors. Alignment of CDR3 sequences to IMGT reference sequences was used to assign V, D and J gene segments. For a sequence to be retained, a match of at least six nucleotides to both a V gene segment and a J gene segment was required. A rearrangement was called productive if the CDR3 had no stop codons and remained in frame with V and J, and every other rearrangement was called non-productive. Following IMGT convention, CDR3 was defined as the stretch from the second conserved V-encoded cysteine to the conserved J-encoded phenylalanine. The earlier analysis of around 640 of the donors excluded sequences that lacked an unambiguous match to a single V gene segment. In an earlier analysis of 450 to 750 of the donors, a V segment was called functional when productive rearrangements were above 56.7%, and segregating when the standard deviation between donors exceeded 5%. To diagnose cytomegalovirus status from the catalog of TCR beta chain sequences, a statistical classification framework was built. V and J gene assignment, in a later analysis, came from comparing TCR nucleotide sequences with IMGT/GENE-DB human TR gene sequences. In a later analysis, CDR3 sequences and most-parsimonious VDJ recombination scenarios were assigned using the TCRdist pipeline. In a later analysis, each TCR beta chain was defined by its CDR3 amino acid sequence together with its V-gene family, and reads without a unique V-gene family were excluded. A later analysis removed over 500 highly shared, low-generation-probability nucleotide sequences to deal with suspected cross-contamination and a sequencing artifact. In a later analysis, a clonal expansion index was calculated for each public chain from normalized within-repertoire ranks of inferred template counts. In a later analysis, generation probabilities were computed with a VDJ recombination model fitted to out-of-frame rearrangements, and the resulting probabilities were checked against IGoR. A later analysis scored TCR-TCR, TCR-HLA and TCR-CMV co-occurrence with hypergeometric tests, applying a repertoire-size bias correction to TCR pairs. To estimate false discovery rates, a later analysis permuted the HLA or CMV assignments 20 times. In a later analysis, co-occurring TCRs were grouped with DBSCAN, and TCRdist sequence similarity was added when clustering was performed within HLA-allele-positive subsets. For co-occurrence clustering, repertoires with fewer than 30,000 or more than 120,000 public chains were excluded, along with roughly 5 repertoires with anomalous nucleotide sharing. TCRdb holds this immuneACCESS table with in-frame rearrangements only. Some clones are missing; in checked studies, unresolved V genes explain under half, and the rest has no known cause. V and J calls and clone size are those listed in that table; D and trimming were worked out from the DNA. The sample table shows tens of thousands of clones, and around 8% are seen once. The leading ten clones occupy approximately 2.5% of the sample.

This sample stems from a study of cytomegalovirus exposure and HLA in healthy donors (dated by TCRdb to the late 2010s). Context from the whole study: According to an earlier analysis of a few hundred of the donors, roughly 180 million T cells yielded approximately 120 million unique TCR beta sequences and 276 Gb of sequence data. An early release that covered 640 HLA-typed donors contained about 300 gigabases of sequencing data and 80 million or so unique TCR sequences. Of the 300 to 500 genotyped donors, 65% to 90% were placed in the genetic ancestry cluster associated with self-reported Caucasian donors. The study aimed to test whether signatures of past pathogen exposure could be identified by cataloging public T cell receptors. The study profiled the T cell repertoires of under 700 subjects by immunosequencing and related them to cytomegalovirus serostatus. A separate validation cohort of 90 to 150 different subjects was used in addition to the roughly 700-subject first cohort. High-throughput TCR immunosequencing, statistical association of individual TCRs with disease status, and machine learning were combined to predict cytomegalovirus infection status. A later analysis re-examined previously published TCR beta repertoires from more than 600 donors and added high-resolution HLA genotyping to investigate patterns of TCR occurrence. In the later analysis, no new phenotypic data were used to find candidate immune exposures; instead, reliance was placed on TCR beta sequences and their occurrence across donors. An earlier analysis of approximately 580 of the donors used high-throughput TCR beta sequencing to judge whether each TCR beta V gene segment behaved as functional or pseudogenic. Alongside the repertoire data, information on donor age, sex, ethnicity and CMV serostatus was compiled. A later genetic analysis used genome-wide SNP genotypes for 398 of the 666 donors, treating that subset as a discovery cohort. All discovery cohort repertoires had been generated on a single sequencing platform. HLA typing included class I and class II loci at four-digit resolution. Typing coverage varied by locus: about 620-630 donors for A, B, C, DRB1 and DQB1; about 520 for DQA1; approximately 610 for DPA1; roughly 450 for DPB1. Four or five DR-DQ haplotypes were handled as single units for association and clustering, since linkage in the cohort was strong. On average, roughly 200,000 unique TCR beta nucleotide sequences were sequenced per donor among a few hundred genotyped donors of the cohort, with roughly a sixth of those sequences being non-productive. Overall results and qualifications from the work: V-gene and J-gene trimming of TCR beta chains was associated with a missense DCLRE1C variant in a later genetic analysis, and the association was replicated in an independent cohort. In the study, around 160 TCR beta chains were listed as associated with cytomegalovirus. While some public TCRs were present in many individuals, most TCR sequences turned up only very rarely across donors. Because HLA typing was missing for some donors at each locus, association tests included only the typed subset. In an earlier analysis of approximately 590 of the donors, most TCR beta V segments appeared in productive rearrangements about 87% or about 30% of the time, broadly matching IMGT annotations. Because counts were too low, 15 to 20 rarely observed V segments, including chromosome 9 orphons, were excluded from the earlier analysis of 587 of the donors. When HLA alleles, especially DR and DQ, strongly co-occurred, TCR associations were difficult to assign to individual alleles. According to a later analysis, most CMV-associated TCR beta chains appeared to be HLA-restricted, and the HLA associations seemed to be driven largely by CMV exposure. The presence/absence analyses assumed that sequencing depth was roughly uniform across donors, and that assumption may not be true. In a later analysis, around 17,000 TCR beta sequences were associated with specific HLA alleles at a false discovery rate of 0.05. A later analysis found that HLA-associated TCR beta chains were more clonally expanded and had lower generation probabilities than equally common non-associated chains. It was suggested by the authors that the approach could potentially be generalized to other disease states and immunological phenotypes. In vitro tests confirmed that three of the cytomegalovirus-associated TCR beta chains recognize cytomegalovirus antigens. The cohort was sequenced for TCR beta chains only, and without alpha or paired-chain data the features that could be detected were limited. Correlated functional status among segregating V segments might reflect linkage disequilibrium, but an unknown experimental factor could not be ruled out. In a later genetic analysis, fewer N-insertions in productive TCRs were reported among donors in an Asian-associated ancestry cluster than the 666-donor mean. The classifier was reported to diagnose cytomegalovirus status with high specificity and sensitivity in both the original cohort and the validation cohort. A later analysis reported that several top co-occurrence clusters appeared linked to parvovirus B19, influenza, CMV and Epstein-Barr virus. A cluster of highly shared sequence variants was judged likely to be a technical artifact of the sequencing pipeline. A later analysis found that TCR association rates varied across HLA loci, with DRB1 alleles showing the most associated TCRs and HLA-C alleles the fewest. For the cohort, immune exposure information was limited to CMV serostatus. A further reported finding was that TCR beta sequences accurately predicted the HLA-A and HLA-B alleles for most subjects in the first cohort.

The sample consisted of PBMCs. The TCR originated in a man aged 45-65 years in good health and CMV-seronegative.

The CDR3 here reads CASNARRGPYNEQFF. The nucleotides read TGTGCCAGCAACGCGAGGAGGGGCCCCTACAATGAGCAGTTCTTC. This chain joins TRBV2 to TRBJ2-1; TRBD2 might be the D gene, on 6 matching bases. The CDR3 goes from the cysteine to the phenylalanine over 15 residues. CDR3 DNA only is kept here, 45 bases in frame from base 1. CDR1 and CDR2 are read off the germline V gene as SNHLY and FYNNEI. The germline ends are 15 bases apart after V is trimmed by 7 bases and J by 2 bases.